This entry lists 20 T cell receptor beta chains sequenced from one sample in a study of cytomegalovirus exposure and HLA in healthy donors. A multiplex PCR was run with 60 Vbeta primers and 13 Jbeta primers. Using immunoSEQ multiplex PCR, the repertoire was profiled, and TCRdb retains in-frame clones only, with some absent. The table has some 160,000 clones, roughly 85% seen once; the top ten hold just over 2.5%. Input material: PBMCs. The receptors stem from a man aged 25 to 45 in good health and CMV-seropositive.

The V call is TRBV29-1, the J call TRBJ1-2, with D perhaps TRBD1 (5 bases). Germline CDR1 is SQVTM and CDR2 is ANQGSEA. This CDR3 has 12 residues. Trimming stripped 3 bases from V and 4 bases from J, with 9 bases between. The CDR3 DNA follows: TGCAGCGTTGAGTCGGGGGGCTATGGCTACACCTTC. Translating it yields CSVESGGYGYTF. The whole variable domain, remainder taken from reference TRBV29-1 and TRBJ1-2, is SAVISQKPSRDICQRGTSLTIQCQVDSQVTMMFWYRQQPGQSLTLIATANQGSEATYESGFVIDKFPISRPNLTFSTLTVSNMSPEDSSIYLCSVESGGYGYTFGSGTRLTVV.

DNA for the CDR3: TGTGCCAGCAGCGGAAGGGGGGGGGCCTACAATGAGCAGTTCTTC. It encodes CASSGRGGAYNEQFF. This rearrangement joins TRBV7-8 to TRBJ2-1; D perhaps matches TRBD2 (7 bases). Deletions cut 5 bases from V and 2 bases from J, with 13 bases between. This CDR3 comprises 15 residues. CDR1 and CDR2 from the germline V gene are SGHVS and FQNEAQ. The variable domain in full, completed from reference TRBV7-8 and TRBJ2-1, reads GAGVSQSPRYKVAKRGQDVALRCDPISGHVSLFWYQQALGQGPEFLTYFQNEAQLDKSGLPSDRFFAERPEGSVSTLKIQRTQQEDSAVYLCASSGRGGAYNEQFFGPGTRLTVL.

Regarding this clone: This specimen includes other DNA sequences encoding the same CDR3. This chain links TRBV11-3 with TRBJ2-7, with D hard to call. CDR1 and CDR2 from the germline V gene are SGHNT and YENEEA. The CDR3 is 14 amino acids. Trimming took 1 base from V and 0 from J, leaving 7 bases between them. As DNA, the CDR3 is TGTGCCAGCAGCTTAGGCGGAAGCTCCTACGAGCAGTACTTC. Protein sequence: CASSLGGSSYEQYF. Full variable domain (outside the CDR3, taken from reference TRBV11-3 and TRBJ2-7): EAGVVQSPRYKIIEKKQPVAFWCNPISGHNTLYWYLQNLGQGPELLIRYENEEAVDDSQLPKDRFSAERLKGVDSTLKIQPAELGDSAVYLCASSLGGSSYEQYFGPGTRLTVT.

The chain has TRBV23-1 and TRBJ2-2, with 15 bases aligning to TRBD2. TRBV23-1 is an ORF, with its function uncertain. CDR3 size: 20 residues. V shed 3 bases, J shed 0 bases, and the junction held 8 bases outside the gene matches. The CDR3 is CASSHGTSGRPPPNTGELFF. The DNA for the CDR3 is TGCGCCAGCAGTCATGGGACTAGCGGGAGGCCTCCTCCGAACACCGGGGAGCTGTTTTTT.

V gene TRBV18 combines with J gene TRBJ2-3; D not certain. The V and J ends lost 5 bases and 2 bases respectively, with 14 bases between them. The germline V gene has CDR1 KGHSH and CDR2 LQKENI. There are 15 residues in the CDR3. The CDR3 protein is CASSERSINTDTQYF. CDR3 nucleotides: TGTGCCAGCTCAGAGCGCTCAATAAACACAGATACGCAGTATTTT.

The chain employs TRBV7-9 and TRBJ2-4; 9 positions match TRBD1. Germline loops: CDR1 SEHNR, CDR2 FQNEAQ (reference sequence). Unmatched junction bases numbered 4, after V lost 4 bases and J lost 0 bases. This CDR3 contains 16 residues. In nucleotides, the CDR3 is TGTGCCAGCAGCTACACAGGGGGCTTAGCCAAAAACATTCAGTACTTC. Its translation: CASSYTGGLAKNIQYF.

This chain links TRBV5-1 with TRBJ1-4, with 10 bases identical to TRBD1. CDR3 length equals 15 residues. CDR1 is SGHRS, CDR2 YFSETQ, per germline. The J segment lost 7 bases and the V segment lost 4 bases, leaving 7 bases of the junction unmatched. CDR3: CASSGQGGAGEKLFF. CDR3 coding DNA: TGCGCCAGCAGCGGACAGGGGGGCGCGGGTGAAAAACTGTTTTTT.

This clone was seen at least ten times. The V gene is TRBV6-5, the J gene TRBJ1-1, with TRBD1 identical over 7 bases. The CDR3 loop spans 14 amino acids. Germline CDR1 is MNHEY and CDR2 is SVGAGI. The trim removed 2 bases at V and 3 bases at J, leaving 3 bases unmatched. Written as DNA, the CDR3 is TGTGCCAGCAGTTACCTCGGACAGGACACTGAAGCTTTCTTT. Its protein is CASSYLGQDTEAFF.

The table lists this clone with a few counts. The gene calls are TRBV15 and TRBJ2-1; 8 bases are a match to TRBD2. Germline CDR1 LNHNV, CDR2 YYDKDF (reference sequence). V trimming: 3 bases; J trimming: 4 bases; junction bases outside the gene matches: 8. The CDR3 covers 16 residues. CDR3 sequence: CATSRDGASGYNEQFF. The CDR3 DNA follows: TGTGCCACCAGCAGGGACGGGGCTAGCGGGTACAATGAGCAGTTCTTC.

V gene TRBV5-4 combines with J gene TRBJ2-5; D gene uncertain. Germline V CDR1 and CDR2: SGHNT, YYREEE (reference sequence). V dropped 1 base and J dropped 7 bases, with 8 bases sitting between them. The CDR3 covers 12 residues. CDR3 protein: CASSLLPRTQYF. As DNA, the CDR3 is TGTGCCAGCAGCTTGCTCCCCCGGACCCAGTACTTC.

This clone showed up just once. The chain carries TRBV19 and TRBJ2-1; 9 nucleotides align to TRBD2. V trimming: 9 bases; J trimming: 0 bases; junction bases outside the gene matches: 9. CDR3 length equals 16 residues. Germline V gene sequence: CDR1 LNHDA, CDR2 SQIVND (reference sequence). The CDR3 here is CASRSFSGSSYNEQFF. The CDR3, as DNA: TGTGCCAGCCGCAGCTTTAGCGGGAGCTCCTACAATGAGCAGTTCTTC.

This sequence joins TRBV6-6 and TRBJ1-4; weak D call: TRBD1 (5 bases). CDR3 length: 15 residues. Germline V lookup: CDR1 MNHNY, CDR2 SVGAGI (reference sequence). V was clipped by 6 bases and J by 4 bases, with 15 bases between them. The CDR3 protein is CASSSDRLLNEKLFF. CDR3 DNA sequence: TGTGCCAGCAGCTCTGACAGACTCCTTAATGAAAAACTGTTTTTT.

The genes are TRBV7-2 and TRBJ2-5, with a tentative D call TRBD1 (5 bases). V was pared by 5 bases and J by 1 base, with 11 bases between. This CDR3 is built from 14 residues. The germline gives CDR1 SGHTA, CDR2 FQGNSA. The CDR3: CASSLTASQETQYF. For the CDR3, the DNA is TGTGCCAGCAGCCTGACAGCGTCCCAAGAGACCCAGTACTTC.

V gene TRBV19 combines with J gene TRBJ2-2, with 9 bases fitting TRBD1. V lost 2 bases to trimming and J lost 1 base; unmatched junction nucleotides: 5. Per the germline V gene, CDR1 is LNHDA and CDR2 is SQIVND (reference sequence). The CDR3 has 17 amino acids. The DNA of the CDR3 is TGTGCCAGTAGTATACTCGGGACAGGGCAGAACACCGGGGAGCTGTTTTTT. This sequence encodes CASSILGTGQNTGELFF.

The chain joins TRBV10-3 to TRBJ1-5, with 7 positions matching TRBD1. Germline lookup yields CDR1 ENHRY and CDR2 SYGVKD. This CDR3 is 14 amino acids long. Trimming at V came to 6 bases and at J to 3 bases, leaving 5 bases not matched to a gene. CDR3 nucleotides: TGTGCCATCAGAGCCGGGACAGACAATCAGCCCCAGCATTTT. This encodes CAIRAGTDNQPQHF.

The rearrangement joins TRBV18 to TRBJ2-7, with a tentative D call TRBD2 (6 bases). V was cut by 0 bases and J by 6 bases, with 15 bases left in between. The germline V gene encodes CDR1 KGHSH and CDR2 LQKENI. The CDR3 runs 15 residues. CDR3 loop: CASSPPGLGFSEQYF. CDR3 DNA: TGTGCCAGCTCACCACCGGGACTCGGGTTTTCCGAGCAGTACTTC.

The rearrangement joins TRBV4-2 to TRBJ2-3; 12 bases map to TRBD2. Unmatched junction bases numbered 4, after V lost 4 bases and J lost 2 bases. The CDR3 length is 16 residues. Germline CDR1 reads LGHNA; CDR2 reads YNFKEQ. The CDR3 loop reads CASSRRLAGVTDTQYF. The DNA of the CDR3 is TGTGCCAGCAGCCGCAGACTAGCGGGAGTCACAGATACGCAGTATTTT.

This rearrangement joins TRBV2 to TRBJ2-2, with 8 bases aligning to TRBD2. The CDR3 runs 15 residues. The junction had 6 bases not matched to a gene; V was cut back by 3 bases and J by 6 bases. Germline V gene sequence: CDR1 SNHLY, CDR2 FYNNEI. The DNA of the CDR3 is TGTGCCAGCAGTGACACCGGGAGGGGGGCCGGGGAGCTGTTTTTT. The encoded protein is CASSDTGRGAGELFF.

J is TRBJ1-1 and V is TRBV5-1; TRBD1 aligns across 7 bases. The CDR3 contains 20 residues. After removal of 0 bases from V and 0 bases from J, the junction contained 17 bases not matched to a gene. The germline V gene has CDR1 SGHRS and CDR2 YFSETQ. The DNA for the CDR3 is TGCGCCAGCAGCTTGGCCGTCCAGGGGGGTTTGAGTAGGATGAACACTGAAGCTTTCTTT. It translates to CASSLAVQGGLSRMNTEAFF.

The gene calls are TRBV19 and TRBJ1-1; D is unclear. Germline loops: CDR1 LNHDA, CDR2 SQIVND (reference sequence). V was cut by 4 bases and J by 4 bases, with 16 bases left in between. The CDR3 is made up of 15 amino acids. The CDR3 sequence: CASSTGGLAGTEAFF. In DNA form, the CDR3 reads TGTGCCAGTAGTACAGGAGGCCTAGCCGGCACTGAAGCTTTCTTT.